These 12 T cell receptor beta chains were sequenced from one sample in a study of T-cell reconstitution after alpha-beta-depleted transplantation in children. Molecular barcoding with unique molecular identifiers was used for the TCRbeta library. Using its own MiXCR run on the PCR reads, TCRdb lists one record per CDR3 protein. The sample lists 600,000 or so distinct CDR3 sequences; under 30% were seen once. The starting material was PBMCs, mostly from graft donor cells, obtained 360 days after TCRalphabeta/CD19-depleted stem cell transplant. Source of these receptors: a boy less than two years old who had a stem cell transplant for acute myeloid leukemia, so the T cells may come from the graft donor.

This clonotype was observed many times. The chain couples TRBV4-2 to TRBJ1-5; the D is unclear. CDR1 is LGHNA, CDR2 YNFKEQ, per germline. V gave up 1 base and J gave up 2 bases, with 9 bases separating them. This CDR3 spans 15 amino acids. CDR3 in DNA: TGTGCCAGCAGCCAAGGAAACAGCGGCAATCAGCCCCAGCATTTT. It yields the protein CASSQGNSGNQPQHF.

This clonotype was recorded at least ten times. The V call is TRBV2, the J call TRBJ1-1; no clear D gene. V dropped 2 bases and J dropped 0 bases, with 13 bases sitting between them. This CDR3 contains 16 residues. Germline V lookup: CDR1 SNHLY, CDR2 FYNNEI. CDR3 residues: CASSERARSMNTEAFF. The CDR3 nucleotides read TGTGCCAGCAGTGAACGCGCTCGGTCCATGAACACTGAAGCTTTCTTT.

This clonotype was counted only a few times. The rearrangement joins TRBV12-3 or TRBV12-4 to TRBJ2-5, with 11 positions matching TRBD2. The CDR3 runs 14 residues. V gave up 6 bases and J gave up 3 bases; unmatched junction bases: 3. Here the CDR3 reads CASRPTSGEETQYF. The CDR3 nucleotides are TGTGCCAGCAGACCGACTAGCGGGGAAGAGACCCAGTACTTC.

The rearrangement uses TRBV20-1 and TRBJ2-7, with D unclear. The CDR3 is 15 residues long. With 5 bases removed from V and 0 bases from J, the gap between germline ends came to 17 bases. Germline loops: CDR1 DFQATT, CDR2 SNEGSKA (reference sequence). This CDR3 reads CSAPKALAGSYEQYV. The CDR3 region has the DNA TGCAGTGCTCCCAAGGCCCTCGCCGGCTCCTACGAGCAGTACGTC.

There are a few counts of this clonotype. The chain couples TRBV5-5 to TRBJ2-3; 8 bases line up with TRBD2. Germline assignment: CDR1 SGHKS and CDR2 YYEKEE (reference sequence). The CDR3 sequence is 17 residues long. The trim removed 0 bases at V and 4 bases at J, leaving 10 bases unmatched. The CDR3 is CASSLVGRGGMSDTQYF. CDR3 bases: TGTGCCAGCAGCTTGGTAGGGCGCGGGGGGATGTCAGATACGCAGTATTTT.

V usage is TRBV20-1 and J usage is TRBJ2-7; 11 bases map to TRBD2. Germline V CDR1 and CDR2: DFQATT, SNEGSKA (reference sequence). This CDR3 has 16 amino acids. V shed 3 bases, J shed 3 bases, and the junction held 10 bases outside the gene matches. CDR3 protein: CSASIRGGTSGYEQYF. CDR3 nucleotides: TGCAGTGCTAGTATTCGGGGCGGGACTAGCGGCTACGAGCAGTACTTC.

The V gene is TRBV11-2, the J gene TRBJ1-1, with D perhaps TRBD1 (5 bases). Trimming took off 1 base at V and 8 bases at J, with 11 bases between the two ends. The CDR3 loop spans 13 amino acids. The V gene's germline CDR1 is SGHAT and CDR2 FQNNGV. The CDR3 is CASSLGQPAEAFF. CDR3 in DNA: TGTGCCAGCAGCTTAGGACAGCCAGCAGAAGCTTTCTTT.

This clonotype turned up a few times. This chain joins TRBV7-9 and TRBJ1-2; TRBD1 might be the D (5 bases). Germline CDR1 and CDR2: SEHNR and FQNEAQ (reference sequence). The V end was cut by 5 bases, the J end by 4 bases, with 14 bases between. This CDR3 is 14 amino acids long. CDR3: CASSPLNDSYGYTF. The CDR3 nucleotides are TGTGCCAGCAGCCCCTTAAACGACAGCTATGGCTACACCTTC.

The chain joins TRBV7-2 to TRBJ2-3, with D perhaps matching TRBD2 (6 bases). The germline gives CDR1 SGHTA, CDR2 FQGNSA. The CDR3 is 17 amino acids. Trimming left V 3 bases short and J 4 bases short, with 20 bases between. In DNA form, the CDR3 reads TGTGCCAGCAGCTTTCGCGGGACCGGGGCATTCTCAGATACGCAGTATTTT. Amino acid sequence: CASSFRGTGAFSDTQYF.

Only a few counts were recorded for this clonotype. The chain carries TRBV3-1 and TRBJ1-4; D might be TRBD1 (5 bases). Germline V gives CDR1 LGHDT, CDR2 YNNKEL (reference sequence). The CDR3 totals 17 residues. The V end was cut by 0 bases, the J end by 0 bases, with 11 bases between. Here the CDR3 reads CASSQDHRSTTNEKLFF. The CDR3 DNA reads as TGTGCCAGCAGCCAAGATCACAGGTCAACAACTAATGAAAAACTGTTTTTT. The variable domain in full, with the rest retrieved from reference TRBV3-1 and TRBJ1-4, is DTAVSQTPKYLVTQMGNDKSIKCEQNLGHDTMYWYKQDSKKFLKIMFSYNNKELIINETVPNRFSPKSPDKAHLNLHINSLELGDSAVYFCASSQDHRSTTNEKLFFGSGTQLSVL.

This clonotype was seen more than once but under ten times. The gene calls are TRBV20-1 and TRBJ2-7; 14 positions match TRBD2. The CDR3 runs to 14 residues. CDR1 and CDR2 (germline): DFQATT, SNEGSKA (reference sequence). V trimming: 6 bases; J trimming: 2 bases; junction bases outside the gene matches: 3. CDR3: CSARTSGGPYEQYF. The CDR3, as DNA: TGCAGTGCGAGGACTAGCGGGGGGCCCTACGAGCAGTACTTC.

This clonotype has only a few counts. The chain carries TRBV4-3 and TRBJ2-1, with a tentative D call TRBD1 (5 bases). The CDR3 runs 17 residues. From germline, CDR1 is LGHNA and CDR2 YSLEER. The V gene lost 0 bases and the J gene lost 3 bases, with 15 bases spanning the gap. CDR3 DNA: TGCGCCAGCAGCCAAGAGAGACGAAGGGGATTCTACAATGAGCAGTTCTTC. As protein: CASSQERRRGFYNEQFF.